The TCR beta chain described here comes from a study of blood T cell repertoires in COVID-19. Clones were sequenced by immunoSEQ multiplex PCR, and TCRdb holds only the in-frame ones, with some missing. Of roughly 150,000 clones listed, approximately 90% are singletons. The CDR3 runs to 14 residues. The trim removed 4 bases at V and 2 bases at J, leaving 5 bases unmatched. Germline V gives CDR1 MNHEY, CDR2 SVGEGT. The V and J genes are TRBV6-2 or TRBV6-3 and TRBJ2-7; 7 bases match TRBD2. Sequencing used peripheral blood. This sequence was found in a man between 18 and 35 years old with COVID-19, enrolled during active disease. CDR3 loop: CASSWTRGAYEQYF. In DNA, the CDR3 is TGTGCCAGCAGTTGGACTAGGGGCGCCTACGAGCAGTACTTC.